This is a list of T cell receptor beta chains from one sample in a study of OX40 agonist ivuxolimab in advanced cancers. Generated by immunoSEQ multiplex PCR, the TCRdb table keeps only in-frame clones and is missing some. The profile shows about 64,000 clones, 80% to 90% of them singletons. Here the sequenced sample was CD4+ or CD8+ T cells sorted from blood, taken in a trial of the OX40 agonist ivuxolimab. The receptors shown here come from an adult with an advanced solid tumor such as melanoma, head and neck, liver or kidney cancer. Each CDR3 is given with its conserved first and last residue. A D gene is named only where the DNA matches it firmly. Rows give clone size only sometimes, using once, few, many, or a class for an expanded clone.

TRBV5-5	TRBJ1-2	NA	TRBD1	TGTGCCAGCAGCGACGGACAGGGCGTTGGCTACACCTTC	CASSDGQGVGYTF
TRBV2	TRBJ1-1	NA	TRBD1	TGTGCCAGCAGTGTGCAGGGGGACGCTGAAGCTTTCTTT	CASSVQGDAEAFF
TRBV25-1	TRBJ2-1	NA	TRBD2	TGTGCCAGCTCTCTGGTAAGCGGGAGAGGGTACAATGAGCAGTTCTTC	CASSLVSGRGYNEQFF
TRBV7-2	TRBJ2-2	NA	NA	TGTGCCAGCAGCTTAATATCCACGAACACCGGGGAGCTGTTTTTT	CASSLISTNTGELFF
TRBV4-1	TRBJ1-6	NA	TRBD1	TGCGCCAGCAGCACGGACAGGCGGGGTTATAATTCACCCCTCCACTTT	CASSTDRRGYNSPLHF
TRBV27	TRBJ2-7	NA	NA	TGTACCAGCAGACTCCAACTCAGGGACGGGGCCTCCTACGAGCAGTACTTC	CTSRLQLRDGASYEQYF
TRBV29-1	TRBJ2-1	NA	NA	TGCAGCGTTGAAGCCCCGGGGGTCTCCTACAATGAGCAGTTCTTC	CSVEAPGVSYNEQFF
TRBV5-5	TRBJ2-3	NA	NA	TGTGCCAGCAGCTTCGAAGGGATTAGGTCAGATACGCAGTATTTT	CASSFEGIRSDTQYF
TRBV11-2	TRBJ1-1	NA	TRBD1	TGTGCCAGCAGCCGTAGACAGGGGAACACTGAAGCTTTCTTT	CASSRRQGNTEAFF
TRBV20-1	TRBJ2-5	NA	NA	TGCAGTGTTAAGGTGGAAGAGACCCAGTACTTC	CSVKVEETQYF
TRBV7-9	TRBJ1-3	few	NA	TGTGCCAGCAGGTACTTAGCCTCTGGAAACACCATATATTTT	CASRYLASGNTIYF
TRBV29-1	TRBJ1-3	NA	NA	TGCAGCGTTGTAACTCCTGAGATAGGAAACACCATATATTTT	CSVVTPEIGNTIYF
TRBV2	TRBJ1-2	NA	NA	TGTGCCAGCAATATAGGGGGAAAACTAGGTGGCTACACCTTC	CASNIGGKLGGYTF
TRBV5-4	TRBJ1-2	NA	NA	TGTGCCAGCAGCTTGGCAGGGGCGGGTAACTATGGCTACACCTTC	CASSLAGAGNYGYTF
TRBV7-6	TRBJ1-4	NA	NA	TGTGCCAGCAGCTCCGGACGGAGTAATGAAAAACTGTTTTTT	CASSSGRSNEKLFF
TRBV19	TRBJ2-7	NA	NA	TGTGCCAGTAGTTTAGGGGTATCCTACGAGCAGTACTTC	CASSLGVSYEQYF
TRBV5-6	TRBJ2-3	NA	TRBD1	TGTGCCAGCAGCGGGGACAGGGGGTTGGCAGATACGCAGTATTTT	CASSGDRGLADTQYF
TRBV18	TRBJ2-3	once	TRBD2	TGTGCCAGCTCACCACTTTCCACTAGCGGGGGTGCAGATACGCAGTATTTT	CASSPLSTSGGADTQYF
TRBV7-2	TRBJ1-4	NA	NA	TGTGCCAGCAGCCTAGGGGGAGCTGTTAATGAAAAACTGTTTTTT	CASSLGGAVNEKLFF
TRBV5-1	TRBJ1-1	few	TRBD1	TGCGCCAGCAGCACCTGGACAGGGGTTGAAGCTTTCTTT	CASSTWTGVEAFF
TRBV19	TRBJ1-1	NA	NA	TGTGCCAGTAGTATACGGGGGGAGAACACTGAAGCTTTCTTT	CASSIRGENTEAFF
TRBV19	TRBJ1-5	NA	NA	TGTGCCAGTAGTATAGATCACACAGGTCCACTGAATCAGCCCCAGCATTTT	CASSIDHTGPLNQPQHF
TRBV5-4	TRBJ1-2	NA	NA	TGTGCCAGCAGCCAAGATGAAAGCAGTGGCTATGGCTACACCTTC	CASSQDESSGYGYTF
TRBV6-6	TRBJ1-3	few	NA	TGTGCCAGCAGTTACTCGGGCCGGAGCTCTGGAAACACCATATATTTT	CASSYSGRSSGNTIYF
TRBV2	TRBJ2-7	NA	TRBD1	TGTGCCAGCAGTGAAGAGAGAATAAGACAGGGCCACGAGCAGTACTTC	CASSEERIRQGHEQYF
TRBV15	TRBJ2-7	NA	NA	TGTGCCACCAGCTCCTACACGGGAACAGCTACCTACGAGCAGTACTTC	CATSSYTGTATYEQYF
TRBV2	TRBJ2-7	NA	NA	TGTGCCAGCAGTGTGTCCCTTTCCTACGAGCAGTACTTC	CASSVSLSYEQYF
TRBV5-1	TRBJ1-2	NA	TRBD1	TGCGCCAGCAGCCTGGCGTACCGGGACAGGGGTCGGGGTAACTATGGCTACACCTTC	CASSLAYRDRGRGNYGYTF
TRBV11-2	TRBJ1-2	NA	NA	TGTGCCAGCAGATTAGCGATTGGGGTTGAGGGCTACACCTTC	CASRLAIGVEGYTF
TRBV7-7	TRBJ2-3	NA	NA	TGTGCTAGCAGCTTAGACGGTGCGGGACGCACAGATACGCAGTATTTT	CASSLDGAGRTDTQYF
TRBV6-5	TRBJ2-1	NA	TRBD1	TGTGCCAGCGCTAGACAGGGGGCCCACAATGAGCAGTTCTTC	CASARQGAHNEQFF
TRBV11-2	TRBJ2-6	NA	TRBD1	TGTGCCAGCAGCCCGACAGGGATGGCTGGGGCCAACGTCCTGACTTTC	CASSPTGMAGANVLTF
TRBV10-3	TRBJ2-1	NA	TRBD1	TGTGCCATCGGGAGGACAGGGGGGACGGCCAATGAGCAGTTCTTC	CAIGRTGGTANEQFF
TRBV18	TRBJ1-4	NA	TRBD1	TGTGCCAGCTCACTAGGACAGGGGTCCGAAAAACTGTTTTTT	CASSLGQGSEKLFF
TRBV5-1	TRBJ2-1	NA	TRBD1	TGCGCCAGCAGTCAATCGACAGGGGGCGCGGGAGTAGGGGACAATGAGCAGTTCTTC	CASSQSTGGAGVGDNEQFF
TRBV5-1	TRBJ2-7	NA	NA	TGCGCCAGCAGCTTCGCACCCAGCGGATACGAGCAGTACTTC	CASSFAPSGYEQYF
TRBV6-5	TRBJ2-7	NA	NA	TGTGCCAGCAGTTACTCGGTAGGATCCGAGCAGTACTTC	CASSYSVGSEQYF
TRBV9	TRBJ2-1	NA	NA	TGTGCCAGCAGCGTAGACCTAGGACTGTACAATGAGCAGTTCTTC	CASSVDLGLYNEQFF
TRBV9	TRBJ2-7	NA	TRBD1	TGTGCCAGCAGCCCCCGGACAGGCACGGCCTACGAGCAGTACTTC	CASSPRTGTAYEQYF
TRBV15	TRBJ1-4	NA	TRBD1	TGTGCCACCAGTACCGGGACAGGCGAAAAACTGTTTTTT	CATSTGTGEKLFF
TRBV28	TRBJ2-5	NA	NA	TGTGCCAGCAGTTCTTACAGGAAGGAGACCCAGTACTTC	CASSSYRKETQYF
TRBV7-9	TRBJ2-6	NA	NA	TGTGCCAGCAGTTCCCCCGGGACCGCCGGCGCCAACGTCCTGACTTTC	CASSSPGTAGANVLTF
TRBV29-1	TRBJ1-1	NA	NA	TGCAGCGTTGAGGGGCATGTGAACACTGAAGCTTTCTTT	CSVEGHVNTEAFF
TRBV11-3	TRBJ2-5	once	TRBD1	TGTGCCAGCAGCTTAGGGGGGACAGGACAAGAGACCCAGTACTTC	CASSLGGTGQETQYF
TRBV6-5	TRBJ1-1	NA	NA	TGTGCCAGCAGAAAACCCCAAGGTAGCACTGAAGCTTTCTTT	CASRKPQGSTEAFF
TRBV18	TRBJ1-1	NA	NA	TGTGCCAGCTCACCAGGGCCAGCCCACATGAACACTGAAGCTTTCTTT	CASSPGPAHMNTEAFF
TRBV27	TRBJ2-3	NA	TRBD2	TGTGCCAGCAGTTTGGGCGGGGGTAGGTCAGATACGCAGTATTTT	CASSLGGGRSDTQYF
TRBV9	TRBJ1-3	NA	TRBD1	TGTGCCAGCAGCCCTGGACAGGGGGTATCTGGAAACACCATATATTTT	CASSPGQGVSGNTIYF
TRBV12-5	TRBJ2-5	NA	NA	TGTGCTAGTGCCCAGGGGGGGGGTGAGACCCAGTACTTC	CASAQGGGETQYF
TRBV28	TRBJ1-5	NA	NA	TGTGCCAGCAGGCTAGGGGGGCCCAATCAGCCCCAGCATTTT	CASRLGGPNQPQHF
TRBV28	TRBJ2-7	NA	NA	TGTGCCAGCAGCCGCCCCGCAGCGGCCAGCTCCTACGAGCAGTACTTC	CASSRPAAASSYEQYF
TRBV7-9	TRBJ2-5	NA	TRBD2	TGTGCCAGCAGCTTAGGGGGGGGGCAAGAGACCCAGTACTTC	CASSLGGGQETQYF
TRBV7-2	TRBJ2-7	NA	NA	TGTGCCAGCAGCTTAGAGATAGCCCGACCCTACGAGCAGTACTTC	CASSLEIARPYEQYF
TRBV2	TRBJ1-5	NA	NA	TGTGCCAGCAGGAGGGAGAGGGAGAACAATCAGCCCCAGCATTTT	CASRRERENNQPQHF
TRBV5-4	TRBJ1-6	NA	TRBD1	TGTGCCAGCAGCCCGGGACAGGGTGAGGCGCCCCTCCACTTT	CASSPGQGEAPLHF
TRBV19	TRBJ1-1	NA	NA	TGTGCCAGTAGTATTGTACTAACGAACACTGAAGCTTTCTTT	CASSIVLTNTEAFF
TRBV7-6	TRBJ2-1	NA	TRBD2	TGTGCCAGCAGCCCGGGAGGGACCTACAATGAGCAGTTCTTC	CASSPGGTYNEQFF
TRBV11-3	TRBJ2-5	NA	NA	TGTGCCAGCAGCTTAGATGGGACCGTAGGGGAGACCCAGTACTTC	CASSLDGTVGETQYF
TRBV7-9	TRBJ2-7	NA	NA	TGTGCCAGCAGCCCGGGTAGGGTCGACTACGAGCAGTACTTC	CASSPGRVDYEQYF
TRBV19	TRBJ2-6	NA	TRBD1	TGTGCCAGTAGTGCAGAGCCGGGACAGGGATCAACTGGGGCCAACGTCCTGACTTTC	CASSAEPGQGSTGANVLTF